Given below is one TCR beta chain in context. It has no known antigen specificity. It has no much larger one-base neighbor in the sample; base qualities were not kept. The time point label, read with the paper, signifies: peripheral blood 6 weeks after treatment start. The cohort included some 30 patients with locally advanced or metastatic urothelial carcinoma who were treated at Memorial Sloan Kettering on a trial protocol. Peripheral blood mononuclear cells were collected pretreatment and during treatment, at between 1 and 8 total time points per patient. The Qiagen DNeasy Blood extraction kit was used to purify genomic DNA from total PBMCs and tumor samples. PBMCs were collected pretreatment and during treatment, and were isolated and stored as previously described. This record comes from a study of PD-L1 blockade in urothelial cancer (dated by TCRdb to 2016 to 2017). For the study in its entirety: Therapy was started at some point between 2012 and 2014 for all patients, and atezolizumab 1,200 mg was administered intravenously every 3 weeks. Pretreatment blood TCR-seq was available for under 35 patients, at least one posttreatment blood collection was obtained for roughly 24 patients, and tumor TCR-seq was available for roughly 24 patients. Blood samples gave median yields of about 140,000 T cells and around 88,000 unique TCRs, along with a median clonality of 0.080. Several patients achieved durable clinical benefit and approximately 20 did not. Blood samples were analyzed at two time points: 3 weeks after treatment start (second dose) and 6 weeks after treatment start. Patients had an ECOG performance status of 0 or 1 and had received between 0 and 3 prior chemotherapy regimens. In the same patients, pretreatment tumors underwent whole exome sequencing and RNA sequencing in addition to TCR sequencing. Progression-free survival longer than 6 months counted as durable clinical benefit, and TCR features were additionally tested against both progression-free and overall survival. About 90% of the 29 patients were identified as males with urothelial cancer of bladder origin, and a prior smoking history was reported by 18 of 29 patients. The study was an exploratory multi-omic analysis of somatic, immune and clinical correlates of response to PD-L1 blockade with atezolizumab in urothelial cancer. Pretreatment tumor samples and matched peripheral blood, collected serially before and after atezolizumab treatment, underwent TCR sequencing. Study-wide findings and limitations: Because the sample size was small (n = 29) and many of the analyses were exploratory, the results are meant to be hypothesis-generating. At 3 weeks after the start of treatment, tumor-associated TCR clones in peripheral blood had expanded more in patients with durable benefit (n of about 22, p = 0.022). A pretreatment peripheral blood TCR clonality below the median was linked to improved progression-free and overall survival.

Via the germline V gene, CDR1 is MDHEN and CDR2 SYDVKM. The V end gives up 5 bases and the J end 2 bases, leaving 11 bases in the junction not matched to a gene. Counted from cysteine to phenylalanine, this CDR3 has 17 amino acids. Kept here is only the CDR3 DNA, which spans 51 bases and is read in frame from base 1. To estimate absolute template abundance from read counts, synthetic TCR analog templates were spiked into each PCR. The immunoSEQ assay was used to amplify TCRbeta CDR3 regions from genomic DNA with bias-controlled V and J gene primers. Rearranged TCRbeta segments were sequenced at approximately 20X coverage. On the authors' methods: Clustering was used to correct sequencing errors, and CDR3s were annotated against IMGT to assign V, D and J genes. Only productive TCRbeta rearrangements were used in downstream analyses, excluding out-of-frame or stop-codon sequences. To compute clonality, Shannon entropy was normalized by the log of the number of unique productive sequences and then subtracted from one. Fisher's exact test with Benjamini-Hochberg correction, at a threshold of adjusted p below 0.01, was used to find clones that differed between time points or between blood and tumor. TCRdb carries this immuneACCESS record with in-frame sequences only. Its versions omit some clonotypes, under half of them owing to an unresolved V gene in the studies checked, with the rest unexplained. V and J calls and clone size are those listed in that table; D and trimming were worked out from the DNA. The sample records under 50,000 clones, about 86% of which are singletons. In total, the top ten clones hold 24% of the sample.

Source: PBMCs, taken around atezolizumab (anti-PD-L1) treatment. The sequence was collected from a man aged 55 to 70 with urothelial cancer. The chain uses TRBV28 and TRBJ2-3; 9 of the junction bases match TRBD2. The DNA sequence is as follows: TGTGCCAGCAGTACGGGGGGACTAGCCCCCCACACAGATACGCAGTATTTT. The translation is CASSTGGLAPHTDTQYF.